This T cell receptor beta chain originates from a study of blood T cell repertoires in COVID-19. About the study: Samples of COVID-19 (acute and convalescent) were obtained from the United States, Italy and Spain. The analysed material was cDNA or gDNA that came from T cells, B-cell-depleted T cells, or PBMCs.

In the original workflow: Reference gene primer amplification in the assay estimated nucleated cell counts. Profiled with immunoSEQ multiplex PCR; TCRdb holds only in-frame clones, not every one. D and trimming were read from the DNA, whereas the V and J calls and clone size are those reported in that table. The table shows over 120,000 clones, with approximately 82% occurring only once. The junction had 7 bases not matched to a gene; V was cut back by 2 bases and J by 0 bases. CDR1 is LGHNA and CDR2 is YSLEER in the germline V gene. This CDR3 has 17 residues. This clone was seen a few times. The chain combines TRBV4-3 with TRBJ1-1; 9 bases are shared with TRBD1. The sequence came from a man aged 55 to 69 with active or convalescent COVID-19. Sequencing used peripheral blood. Written as DNA, the CDR3 is TGCGCCAGCAGCCAATCCGGACAGGGGATAATGAACACTGAAGCTTTCTTT. This codes for CASSQSGQGIMNTEAFF.